This T cell receptor (beta chain) was recovered during a study of T-cell reconstitution after alpha-beta-depleted transplantation in children. Points from the study as a whole: High day-60 TCRbeta diversity in some patients came from surviving recipient T cells and thymic progenitors. Roughly two months post-transplant, alpha-beta T cells reportedly originated from several hundred graft clones that had expanded. At the one-year point after transplant, T-cell counts and TCRbeta diversity were found to come mostly from T cells that had been newly produced.

Germline CDR1 reads SGHRS; CDR2 reads YFSETQ. Trimming removed 4 bases from V and 3 bases from J, with 13 bases in between. CDR3 length equals 15 residues. This clonotype was detected only a few times. Its cognate antigen is unknown. During its preparation, the TCRbeta library received unique molecular identifiers. In TCRdb, the PCR reads were re-called with MiXCR into one record per CDR3 protein. This sample has about 510,000 distinct CDR3 sequences, with 11% found just once. The clonotype originates from a female patient aged 2 to 10 who had a stem cell transplant for aplastic anemia, so the T cells may come from the graft donor. The chain combines TRBV5-1 with TRBJ1-4, with D unclear. Sequencing was performed on PBMCs, mostly from graft donor cells, taken 180 days after TCRalphabeta/CD19-depleted stem cell transplant. CDR3 loop: CASSRPGGANEKLFF. Written as DNA, the CDR3 is TGCGCCAGCAGCCGCCCCGGCGGAGCTAATGAAAAACTGTTTTTT.